This T cell receptor (beta chain) appears in the sequencing data of a study of cytomegalovirus exposure and HLA in healthy donors. While unrecorded immune exposures were likely, the donors were nominally healthy when sampled. The primer mix had 60 Vbeta and 13 Jbeta primers. Produced via immunoSEQ multiplex PCR; TCRdb's table is partial and in-frame only. The data show just under 95,000 clones, with about four fifths seen just once and about 5.6% held by the top ten. The TCR comes from a woman between 18 and 29 years old in good health and CMV-seropositive. Sample: PBMCs.

The CDR3 sequence is CASSLARVPLNTEAFF. The CDR3 DNA reads TGTGCCAGCAGCTTGGCCAGGGTACCCTTGAACACTGAAGCTTTCTTT. The rearrangement links TRBV7-8 to TRBJ1-1, with D possibly TRBD1 on 5 matching bases. V dropped 3 bases and J dropped 0 bases, with 14 bases sitting between them. This CDR3 is built from 16 residues. Germline CDR1 SGHVS, CDR2 FQNEAQ. The whole variable domain, filled in from reference TRBV7-8 and TRBJ1-1, reads GAGVSQSPRYKVAKRGQDVALRCDPISGHVSLFWYQQALGQGPEFLTYFQNEAQLDKSGLPSDRFFAERPEGSVSTLKIQRTQQEDSAVYLCASSLARVPLNTEAFFGQGTRLTVV.